This entry concerns a single T cell receptor (beta chain). Its antigen remains unidentified. Per-nucleotide qualities are absent, and no much larger clonotype sits a single base away. The time point label on this specimen signifies: about 28 days (+/-7) after the second vaccine dose. AZD1222 recipients whose second dose came at about 4 weeks and those whose second dose came at about 12 weeks were combined into one group, since spike-specific TCR depth and breadth did not differ between the two schedules. Samples from vaccinated people were obtained from the UK trials COV001 and COV002, which included a single-blind randomized controlled phase 2/3 trial of AZD1222 (ChAdOx1 nCoV-19) in healthy adults. Trial participant PBMC samples were collected at day 0 and day 28 after the second dose for TCRbeta chain sequencing. The data are from a study of T cell responses to AZD1222 COVID-19 vaccine listed by TCRdb under 2021. Regarding the study in general: TCR sequencing covered about 230 trial participants: 200 to 220 given two doses of AZD1222 and approximately 26 given two doses of MenACWY control vaccine. Trial participants were enrolled by age into subgroups of 18-55, 56-69 and 70-plus years, and 148, 28 and 57 TCR-sequenced participants, respectively, were included in these subgroups.

Measured from the cysteine to the phenylalanine, the CDR3 is 16 residues long. Only CDR3 DNA is held: 48 bases, read in frame from base 1. Deletion took 4 bases off V and 4 bases off J, with a span of 16 bases between the germline ends. The germline V gene supplies CDR1 MRHNA and CDR2 SNTAGT. General conclusions and limits of the study: Vaccine-associated CD4 TCRs spanned the whole spike protein, with dominant responses in regions 160-218 and 743-854. Because no samples from the day 14 peak response were available, repertoires could be characterized only after the peak T cell response. Participants were mostly white British, with more females than males. The authors suggested clonal diversity may have been underestimated. Nearly half of unique spike-specific TCRs reportedly recognized epitopes outside regions mutated in the B.1.351 and B.1.1.7 variants. Conclusions about previously exposed vaccinees are limited because only six or seven AZD1222 recipients were SARS-CoV-2 seropositive at baseline. The 56-69-year group was small, and its depth increase did not reach significance, likely because of low power. A significant rise in spike-specific TCR breadth and depth was observed after two AZD1222 doses relative to day 0 and relative to MenACWY recipients.

The CDR3 regions of human TCRbeta chains were analyzed by immunosequencing. The study's own analysis went as follows. TCRs in the repertoires were matched against a reference library of SARS-CoV-2-specific TCRs that had been generated with the MIRA antigen-specificity platform. Breadth meant the fraction of unique TCRs that were SARS-CoV-2-associated, whereas depth meant the fraction of total T cells that were SARS-CoV-2-associated. Using the MIRA data, every spike-specific TCR was mapped to the spike region that the TCR reacted to and assigned to either a CD4 or a CD8 class. Log10-transformed breadth and depth values were compared by one-way ANOVA with Sidak's multiple comparisons tests. TCRdb re-hosts the immuneACCESS table, in-frame sequences only. Its copies lack some clones; in the studies checked, an unresolved V gene accounts for under half of them, and the cause for the rest is not known. That table supplies the V and J calls and clone size; D and trimming were determined from the DNA. The sample yields about 120,000 clones; around nine tenths were counted once. Together, the top ten hold 3.5% of the sample.

The sequenced sample was peripheral blood, obtained 28 days after the second AZD1222 dose. This receptor was obtained from an adult who received the AZD1222 COVID-19 vaccine. This chain is built from TRBV6-4 and TRBJ2-2; TRBD1 is possibly the D segment (5 matching bases). The base sequence is TGTGCCAGCAGTGGCCAGCTGGCAGGGCGCACCGGGGAGCTGTTTTTT. It translates as CASSGQLAGRTGELFF.